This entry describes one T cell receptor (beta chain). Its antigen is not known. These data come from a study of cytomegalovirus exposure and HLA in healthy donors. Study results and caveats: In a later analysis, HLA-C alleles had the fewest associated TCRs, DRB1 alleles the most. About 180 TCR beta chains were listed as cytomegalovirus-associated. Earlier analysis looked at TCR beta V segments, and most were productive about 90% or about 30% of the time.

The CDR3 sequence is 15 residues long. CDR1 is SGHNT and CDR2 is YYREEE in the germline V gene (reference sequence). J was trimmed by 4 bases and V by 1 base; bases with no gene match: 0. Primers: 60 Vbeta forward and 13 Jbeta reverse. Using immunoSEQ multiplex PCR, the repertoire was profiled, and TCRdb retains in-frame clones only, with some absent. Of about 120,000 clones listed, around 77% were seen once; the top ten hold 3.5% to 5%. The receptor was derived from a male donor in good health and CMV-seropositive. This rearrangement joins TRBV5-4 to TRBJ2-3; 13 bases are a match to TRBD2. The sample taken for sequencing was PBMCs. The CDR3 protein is CASSLTSGGADTQYF. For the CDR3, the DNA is TGTGCCAGCAGCTTGACTAGCGGGGGGGCAGATACGCAGTATTTT.